Given below is one TCR beta chain in context. The source of the sample is a study of T-cell memory formation after mild COVID-19. The CDR3 sequence is 16 residues long. The V gene end was trimmed by 0 bases and the J gene end by 4 bases; junction bases not matched to a gene: 2. CDR1 is LGHNA and CDR2 is YNFKEQ in the germline V gene. Constant-segment-primed 5'RACE gave TCR alpha and TCR beta cDNA libraries with sample barcodes and UMIs. TCRdb reprocessed the 5' RACE reads with MiXCR, giving one entry per CDR3 protein. The sample has fewer than 250,000 distinct CDR3 sequences, 27% seen once. The gene calls are TRBV4-2 and TRBJ2-5; 13 bases fit TRBD2. This TCR came from an adult woman who had mild COVID-19 (a few samples of this study predate the infection). Cell type and time point are not known. Sequenced input: PBMCs or a T cell subset sorted from them (not recorded which). As DNA, the CDR3 is TGTGCCAGCAGCCAAGAGGGACTAGCGGGAAGAGAGACCCAGTACTTC. The encoded protein is CASSQEGLAGRETQYF.